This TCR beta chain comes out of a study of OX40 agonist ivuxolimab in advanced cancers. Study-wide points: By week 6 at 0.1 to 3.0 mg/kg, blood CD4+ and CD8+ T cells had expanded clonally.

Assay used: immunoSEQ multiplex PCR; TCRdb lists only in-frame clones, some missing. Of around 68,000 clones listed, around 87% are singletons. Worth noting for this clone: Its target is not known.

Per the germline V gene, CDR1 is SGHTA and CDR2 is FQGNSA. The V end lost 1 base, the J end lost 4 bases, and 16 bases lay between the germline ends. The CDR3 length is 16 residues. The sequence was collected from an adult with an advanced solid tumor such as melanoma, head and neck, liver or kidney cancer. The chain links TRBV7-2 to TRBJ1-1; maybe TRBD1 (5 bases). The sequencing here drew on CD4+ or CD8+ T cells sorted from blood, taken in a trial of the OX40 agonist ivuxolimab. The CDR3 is CASSLGNVGGRTEAFF. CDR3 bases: TGTGCCAGCAGCTTAGGTAATGTTGGGGGTCGCACTGAAGCTTTCTTT.